Sequencing of this TCR beta chain was carried out in a study of cytomegalovirus exposure and HLA in healthy donors. Whole-study context: Falling in the Caucasian-associated ancestry cluster were about 80% of 300 to 500 genotyped donors.

Study outcomes and limitations: A few chains tied to CMV proved CMV antigen-specific in vitro. Prediction of most subjects' HLA-A and HLA-B alleles by TCR beta sequences was reportedly accurate.

CDR3 size: 13 residues. The junction had 4 bases not matched to a gene; V was cut back by 2 bases and J by 8 bases. The germline V gene has CDR1 SGHTA and CDR2 FQGTGA. With regard to this clone: Antigen: not known.

Primers for the PCR totalled 60 Vbeta and 13 Jbeta. Per the original methods: Some 11 million shared chains were among the 80 million or so unique TCR beta chains that a later analysis counted. The repertoire was sequenced with immunoSEQ multiplex PCR; TCRdb's copy has only in-frame clones and lacks some. The D gene and trimming were derived from the DNA, and the V and J assignments and clone size from that table. The data show about 120,000 clones, 79% seen once. Source material: PBMCs. The chain is built from TRBV7-3 and TRBJ1-2; 8 positions match TRBD1. The receptor was derived from a man aged 18 to 29 in good health and CMV-seronegative. The CDR3 DNA sequence: TGTGCCAGCAGCTTAGACAGGGGTCGGGGCTACACCTTC. This translates into CASSLDRGRGYTF.